The sequence of this T cell receptor (beta chain) was determined in a study of CD8 T cells in ankylosing spondylitis. Findings and limits, study-wide: Roughly 8 highly homologous variants made up a TCR beta motif that seemed to typify ankylosing spondylitis blood. According to the report, clones linked to the disease were significantly enriched in matched synovial fluid samples taken from ankylosing spondylitis patients.

On this clonotype: Its antigen is undetermined.

Trimming pared 6 bases from V and 8 bases from J, leaving 10 bases between. CDR3 length: 12 amino acids. TCRdb used MiXCR to reprocess the 5' RACE reads, holding one entry per CDR3 protein. The repertoire includes around 300,000 distinct CDR3 sequences, about 15% of them detected once, and 0.95% to 1.4% sits in the top ten. Source material: blood, either unsorted or a sorted T cell fraction (not recorded which). The chain joins TRBV12-3 or TRBV12-4 to TRBJ1-4; no clear D gene. The source of this sequence is a male donor with ankylosing spondylitis or in good health (not recorded which). The CDR3, as DNA: TGTGCCAGCAGCCCCTATGGCGAAAAACTGTTTTTT. Translating it yields CASSPYGEKLFF.